The 5 T cell receptor beta chains listed next were all sequenced from one sample in a study of blood T cell repertoires in COVID-19 (TCRdb year 2020). Library method: the immunoSEQ multiplex PCR assay. TCRdb carries this immuneACCESS record with in-frame sequences only. Its versions omit some clonotypes, under half of them owing to an unresolved V gene in the studies checked, with the rest unexplained. The sample contains over 200,000 clones, under 90% of them found a single time. Of the sample, roughly a sixth is held by the ten largest clones. Source material: PBMCs or T cells enriched from blood (not recorded which). These receptors were taken from a young man who had recovered from COVID-19.

This chain joins TRBV6-2 or TRBV6-3 and TRBJ2-4; 10 bases map to TRBD1. CDR3 size: 16 residues. V was clipped by 2 bases and J by 5 bases; unmatched bases: 6. Germline V gene lookup returns CDR1 MNHEY and CDR2 SVGEGT. CDR3 DNA: TGTGCCAGCAGTTACGGACAGGGGGGGCTCGAAAACATTCAGTACTTC. Translation: CASSYGQGGLENIQYF.

This chain joins TRBV11-3 and TRBJ2-5; D is perhaps TRBD2 (5 bases). Deletions cut 5 bases from V and 5 bases from J, with 12 bases between. This CDR3 has 13 amino acids. Germline V CDR1 and CDR2: SGHNT, YENEEA. The DNA for the CDR3 is TGTGCCAGCAGCAACGACGGGGAGGAGACCCAGTACTTC. This translates into CASSNDGEETQYF.

The chain joins TRBV28 to TRBJ2-1; TRBD2 aligns across 15 bases. This CDR3 is 19 amino acids long. CDR1 is MDHEN, CDR2 SYDVKM, per germline. V gave up 5 bases and J gave up 0 bases; unmatched junction bases: 8. As DNA, the CDR3 is TGTGCCAGCAGTGAACTGGGACTAGCGGGAGGTGGCTCCTACAATGAGCAGTTCTTC. Amino acid sequence: CASSELGLAGGGSYNEQFF.

The chain carries TRBV3-1 (or the pseudogene TRBV3-2) and TRBJ2-5, with 7 bases aligning to TRBD2. Germline-derived CDR1 and CDR2 are LGHDT and YNNKEL (reference sequence). The CDR3 runs 13 residues. J was trimmed by 4 bases and V by 4 bases; bases with no gene match: 3. CDR3 sequence: CASSLSGGETQYF. The CDR3, as DNA: TGTGCCAGCAGCCTATCGGGAGGAGAGACCCAGTACTTC.

The V gene is TRBV27, the J gene TRBJ1-1; tentatively, D is TRBD1 (6 bases). CDR1 is MNHEY, CDR2 SMNVEV, per germline (reference sequence). CDR3 length: 14 residues. The V gene lost 3 bases and the J gene lost 4 bases, with 12 bases spanning the gap. CDR3 coding DNA: TGTGCCAGCAGTTTCAGGGGTCAGGTCACTGAAGCTTTCTTT. It is translated as CASSFRGQVTEAFF.